The rows below give T cell receptor beta chains drawn from one sample of a study of OX40 agonist ivuxolimab in advanced cancers. TCRdb keeps only in-frame clones here, not all; method: immunoSEQ multiplex PCR. The table shows tens of thousands of clones, with more than 70% occurring only once. The source was CD4+ or CD8+ T cells sorted from blood, collected in a trial of the OX40 agonist ivuxolimab. These receptors all stem from an adult with an advanced solid tumor such as melanoma, head and neck, liver or kidney cancer. Each CDR3 is given with its conserved first and last residue. The order of the fields is J gene, D gene, V gene, clone size, CDR3 protein, CDR3 DNA. D genes are given only for firm matches. Clone size is given for some rows only: seen once, a few or many times, or a class if the clone is expanded.

j_call: TRBJ2-3; d_call: .; v_call: TRBV4-2; clone_size: once; cdr3_aa: CASSLFRRSPTQYF; cdr3_nt: TGTGCCAGCAGCCTTTTCCGGCGGTCGCCGACGCAGTATTTT
j_call: TRBJ1-2; d_call: .; v_call: TRBV14; clone_size: .; cdr3_aa: CASSFQDQFGYRGYTF; cdr3_nt: TGTGCCAGCAGCTTTCAGGACCAATTCGGGTATCGTGGCTACACCTTC
j_call: TRBJ2-7; d_call: .; v_call: TRBV6-1; clone_size: .; cdr3_aa: CAISTYEQYF; cdr3_nt: TGTGCTATCTCAACCTACGAGCAGTACTTC
j_call: TRBJ1-1; d_call: .; v_call: TRBV9; clone_size: .; cdr3_aa: CASSPPGAGNTEAFF; cdr3_nt: TGTGCCAGCAGCCCTCCGGGGGCCGGGAACACTGAAGCTTTCTTT
j_call: TRBJ1-1; d_call: .; v_call: TRBV15; clone_size: .; cdr3_aa: CATSSDGGRNTEAFF; cdr3_nt: TGTGCCACCAGCAGCGACGGGGGACGGAACACTGAAGCTTTCTTT
j_call: TRBJ2-1; d_call: .; v_call: TRBV9; clone_size: .; cdr3_aa: CASSEEGRTGLDEQFF; cdr3_nt: TGTGCCAGCAGCGAAGAGGGACGGACGGGATTGGATGAGCAGTTCTTC
j_call: TRBJ2-1; d_call: .; v_call: TRBV7-6; clone_size: .; cdr3_aa: CASSLVGVGYNEQFF; cdr3_nt: TGTGCCAGCAGCTTAGTGGGGGTCGGCTACAATGAGCAGTTCTTC
j_call: TRBJ1-2; d_call: .; v_call: TRBV7-9; clone_size: .; cdr3_aa: CASSLAGDGYTF; cdr3_nt: TGTGCCAGCAGCTTAGCCGGCGATGGCTACACCTTC
j_call: TRBJ2-7; d_call: TRBD1; v_call: TRBV5-8; clone_size: .; cdr3_aa: CASSYRDSSEQYF; cdr3_nt: TGTGCCAGCAGCTACAGGGACAGTTCTGAGCAGTACTTC
j_call: TRBJ2-1; d_call: TRBD2; v_call: TRBV11-3; clone_size: .; cdr3_aa: CASSLASGRGNEQFF; cdr3_nt: TGTGCCAGCAGCTTAGCCAGCGGGAGGGGTAATGAGCAGTTCTTC
j_call: TRBJ1-5; d_call: .; v_call: TRBV10-3; clone_size: .; cdr3_aa: CAISDPPGGGNQPQHF; cdr3_nt: TGTGCCATCAGTGACCCGCCTGGGGGAGGGAATCAGCCCCAGCATTTT
j_call: TRBJ2-7; d_call: TRBD1; v_call: TRBV30; clone_size: once; cdr3_aa: CAWSWMTGEYEQYF; cdr3_nt: TGTGCCTGGAGTTGGATGACAGGGGAGTACGAGCAGTACTTC
j_call: TRBJ2-1; d_call: .; v_call: TRBV27; clone_size: .; cdr3_aa: CASSLYARNEQFF; cdr3_nt: TGTGCCAGCAGTTTATACGCCCGCAATGAGCAGTTCTTC
j_call: TRBJ2-1; d_call: TRBD2; v_call: TRBV15; clone_size: .; cdr3_aa: CATRDYSYNEQFF; cdr3_nt: TGTGCCACCCGGGACTACTCCTACAATGAGCAGTTCTTC
j_call: TRBJ2-7; d_call: TRBD2; v_call: TRBV4-1; clone_size: .; cdr3_aa: CASSQGSGRTYEQYF; cdr3_nt: TGCGCCAGCAGCCAAGGGAGCGGGAGGACCTACGAGCAGTACTTC
j_call: TRBJ2-1; d_call: TRBD2; v_call: TRBV11-2; clone_size: once; cdr3_aa: CASSWRGAEQFF; cdr3_nt: TGTGCCAGCAGCTGGCGGGGGGCGGAGCAGTTCTTC
j_call: TRBJ1-1; d_call: TRBD1; v_call: TRBV4-1; clone_size: .; cdr3_aa: CASSSTGRFTEAFF; cdr3_nt: TGCGCCAGCAGCTCGACAGGGAGGTTCACTGAAGCTTTCTTT
j_call: TRBJ2-1; d_call: TRBD2; v_call: TRBV29-1; clone_size: .; cdr3_aa: CSVEGTLAGEDYNEQFF; cdr3_nt: TGCAGCGTTGAAGGGACCTTAGCGGGAGAGGATTACAATGAGCAGTTCTTC
j_call: TRBJ1-1; d_call: .; v_call: TRBV5-1; clone_size: .; cdr3_aa: CASSTGGAEAFF; cdr3_nt: TGCGCCAGCAGCACCGGGGGTGCTGAAGCTTTCTTT
j_call: TRBJ1-4; d_call: .; v_call: TRBV6-5; clone_size: .; cdr3_aa: CASSPTLWEKLFF; cdr3_nt: TGTGCCAGCAGCCCGACCCTTTGGGAAAAACTGTTTTTT
j_call: TRBJ1-5; d_call: .; v_call: TRBV28; clone_size: once; cdr3_aa: CASSFGDYSNQPQHF; cdr3_nt: TGTGCCAGCAGTTTTGGGGATTATAGCAATCAGCCCCAGCATTTT
j_call: TRBJ2-2; d_call: .; v_call: TRBV11-3; clone_size: .; cdr3_aa: CASSLVEDTGELFF; cdr3_nt: TGTGCCAGCAGCTTAGTGGAAGACACCGGGGAGCTGTTTTTT
j_call: TRBJ2-2; d_call: TRBD1; v_call: TRBV7-7; clone_size: .; cdr3_aa: CASSPWTGPSTGELFF; cdr3_nt: TGTGCTAGCAGCCCCTGGACAGGCCCGAGCACCGGGGAGCTGTTTTTT
j_call: TRBJ2-1; d_call: .; v_call: TRBV7-8; clone_size: .; cdr3_aa: CASSHPSRSSYNEQFF; cdr3_nt: TGTGCCAGCAGCCACCCCTCCCGGAGCTCCTACAATGAGCAGTTCTTC
j_call: TRBJ2-7; d_call: .; v_call: TRBV6-1; clone_size: .; cdr3_aa: CASSERGGTKAYEQYF; cdr3_nt: TGTGCCAGCAGTGAACGAGGAGGGACAAAGGCCTACGAGCAGTACTTC
j_call: TRBJ2-3; d_call: .; v_call: TRBV27; clone_size: .; cdr3_aa: CASSLSALATQYF; cdr3_nt: TGTGCCAGCAGTTTATCGGCGCTGGCGACGCAGTATTTT
j_call: TRBJ2-7; d_call: TRBD1; v_call: TRBV5-6; clone_size: .; cdr3_aa: CASSTHRGPYEQYF; cdr3_nt: TGTGCCAGCAGCACGCACAGGGGGCCCTACGAGCAGTACTTC
j_call: TRBJ2-5; d_call: .; v_call: TRBV11-1; clone_size: .; cdr3_aa: CASSGTGLEETQYF; cdr3_nt: TGTGCCAGCAGCGGAACAGGGTTGGAGGAGACCCAGTACTTC
j_call: TRBJ1-1; d_call: .; v_call: TRBV6-5; clone_size: few; cdr3_aa: CASSYSIREKAFF; cdr3_nt: TGTGCCAGCAGTTACTCGATTCGGGAGAAGGCTTTCTTT
j_call: TRBJ2-7; d_call: TRBD2; v_call: TRBV19; clone_size: .; cdr3_aa: CASSVGLAGVGPDYEQYF; cdr3_nt: TGTGCCAGTAGTGTGGGACTAGCGGGAGTTGGGCCGGACTACGAGCAGTACTTC
j_call: TRBJ2-7; d_call: .; v_call: TRBV27; clone_size: .; cdr3_aa: CASTPVGPTHEQYF; cdr3_nt: TGTGCCAGCACCCCTGTAGGCCCAACCCACGAGCAGTACTTC
j_call: TRBJ2-3; d_call: .; v_call: TRBV2; clone_size: .; cdr3_aa: CASSDDSSTDTQYF; cdr3_nt: TGTGCCAGCAGTGACGACAGTAGCACAGATACGCAGTATTTT
j_call: TRBJ2-7; d_call: .; v_call: TRBV19; clone_size: .; cdr3_aa: CASSIAPTSYEQYF; cdr3_nt: TGTGCCAGTAGTATAGCCCCGACCTCCTACGAGCAGTACTTC
j_call: TRBJ2-1; d_call: .; v_call: TRBV9; clone_size: .; cdr3_aa: CASSVFGPDNEQFF; cdr3_nt: TGTGCCAGCAGCGTATTTGGTCCGGACAATGAGCAGTTCTTC
j_call: TRBJ2-3; d_call: TRBD2; v_call: TRBV7-2; clone_size: .; cdr3_aa: CASSRPVAGDPDTQYF; cdr3_nt: TGTGCCAGCAGCCGGCCGGTAGCGGGAGACCCAGATACGCAGTATTTT
j_call: TRBJ1-5; d_call: .; v_call: TRBV5-8; clone_size: .; cdr3_aa: CASSLSDASNQPQHF; cdr3_nt: TGTGCCAGCAGCTTATCAGACGCCAGCAATCAGCCCCAGCATTTT
j_call: TRBJ2-7; d_call: TRBD2; v_call: TRBV14; clone_size: medium-sized; cdr3_aa: CASSQDLAGVYEEQYF; cdr3_nt: TGTGCCAGCAGCCAAGATTTGGCGGGAGTTTATGAAGAGCAGTACTTC
j_call: TRBJ1-1; d_call: TRBD1; v_call: TRBV2; clone_size: .; cdr3_aa: CASRGGQGASWNTEAFF; cdr3_nt: TGTGCCAGCAGGGGTGGACAGGGGGCTTCGTGGAACACTGAAGCTTTCTTT
j_call: TRBJ2-2; d_call: TRBD2; v_call: TRBV27; clone_size: .; cdr3_aa: CASTGIAGGDTGELFF; cdr3_nt: TGTGCCAGCACCGGTATAGCGGGAGGGGACACCGGGGAGCTGTTTTTT
j_call: TRBJ2-7; d_call: .; v_call: TRBV13; clone_size: .; cdr3_aa: CASSNRDTTYEQYF; cdr3_nt: TGTGCCAGCAGCAATCGGGACACCACCTACGAGCAGTACTTC
j_call: TRBJ2-1; d_call: TRBD2; v_call: TRBV27; clone_size: .; cdr3_aa: CASSWREGWEQFF; cdr3_nt: TGTGCCAGCAGTTGGCGGGAGGGATGGGAGCAGTTCTTC